Each of the 7 T cell receptor beta chains below was sequenced from the same sample in a study of CD8 T cells in ankylosing spondylitis. TCRdb processed the 5' RACE reads anew with MiXCR; each CDR3 protein has one entry. The table shows roughly 150,000 distinct CDR3 sequences, with around 7.9% occurring only once. What was sequenced was blood, either unsorted or a sorted T cell fraction (not recorded which). The receptors here all came from a female donor with ankylosing spondylitis or in good health (not recorded which).

The chain combines TRBV19 with TRBJ1-1; D unclear. CDR3 length equals 14 residues. V lost 6 bases to trimming and J lost 1 base, with 12 bases between them. Germline lookup yields CDR1 LNHDA and CDR2 SQIVND (reference sequence). The CDR3 DNA is TGTGCCAGTAGATTCACTGCTAAGAACACTGAAGCTTTCTTT. Translating gives CASRFTAKNTEAFF. Full variable domain (rest looked up from reference TRBV19 and TRBJ1-1): DGGITQSPKYLFRKEGQNVTLSCEQNLNHDAMYWYRQDPGQGLRLIYYSQIVNDFQKGDIAEGYSVSREKKESFPLTVTSAQKNPTAFYLCASRFTAKNTEAFFGQGTRLTVV.

The chain uses TRBV7-9 and TRBJ1-2; possible D gene TRBD1, 6 bases. V shed 4 bases and J shed 2 bases, with 8 bases lying between them. CDR1 and CDR2 from the germline V gene are SEHNR and FQNEAQ (reference sequence). The CDR3 is 13 residues long. CDR3: CASSSGTNYGYTF. The CDR3, as DNA: TGTGCCAGCAGCTCAGGGACAAACTATGGCTACACCTTC.

This clonotype was recorded at least ten times. V and J are TRBV7-6 and TRBJ1-1; D perhaps matches TRBD1 (5 bases). Germline CDR1 is SGHVS and CDR2 is FNYEAQ. V was cut by 1 base and J by 5 bases, with 14 bases left in between. CDR3 size: 15 residues. Here the CDR3 reads CASSLGEGSGTEAFF. The DNA for the CDR3 is TGTGCCAGCAGCTTAGGAGAGGGGTCAGGGACTGAAGCTTTCTTT.

The chain combines TRBV12-3 or TRBV12-4 with TRBJ2-7; TRBD2 matches 11 bases. There are 14 residues in the CDR3. V lost 3 bases, J lost 12 bases, and 10 bases stayed unmatched. The DNA for the CDR3 is TGTGCCAGCAGTTTCATTACTAGCGGGGGTGAACGGTACTTC. It encodes CASSFITSGGERYF.

Details on this clonotype: A much larger clone differs by one base, so this may be a read error. The chain has TRBV28 and TRBJ2-7, with 12 bases that match TRBD2. CDR1 and CDR2 from the germline V gene are MDHEN and SYDVKM. The CDR3 runs 15 residues. The J segment lost 5 bases and the V segment lost 5 bases, leaving 7 bases of the junction unmatched. In nucleotides, the CDR3 is TGTGCCAGCAGTGGGGCTAGCGGGGGGGACCACGAGCAGTACTTC. It codes for CASSGASGGDHEQYF. Looking up the rest from reference TRBV28 and TRBJ2-7 gives the full variable domain: DVKVTQSSRYLVKRTGEKVFLECVQDMDHENMFWYRQDPGLGLRLIYFSYDVKMKEKGDIPEGYSVSREKKERFSLILESASTNQTSMYLCASSGASGGDHEQYFGPGTRLTVT.

The table lists this clonotype with many counts. The chain combines TRBV29-1 with TRBJ1-1, with TRBD1 identical over 7 bases. V gave up 4 bases and J gave up 5 bases; unmatched junction bases: 13. There are 15 residues in the CDR3. Germline V gives CDR1 SQVTM, CDR2 ANQGSEA. DNA for the CDR3: TGCAGCGTTGCTGTAACGACAGGGAGATGGACTGAAGCTTTCTTT. Its translation: CSVAVTTGRWTEAFF.

In its sample, this clonotype was seen many times. The rearrangement uses TRBV12-3 or TRBV12-4 and TRBJ1-6; a weak D match, TRBD1 (5 bases). CDR3 length equals 16 residues. V lost 7 bases and J lost 0, with 13 bases in between. The CDR3 is CASKGSGGSYNSPLHF. The CDR3 DNA is TGTGCCAGCAAGGGCAGCGGGGGCTCCTATAATTCACCCCTCCACTTT.